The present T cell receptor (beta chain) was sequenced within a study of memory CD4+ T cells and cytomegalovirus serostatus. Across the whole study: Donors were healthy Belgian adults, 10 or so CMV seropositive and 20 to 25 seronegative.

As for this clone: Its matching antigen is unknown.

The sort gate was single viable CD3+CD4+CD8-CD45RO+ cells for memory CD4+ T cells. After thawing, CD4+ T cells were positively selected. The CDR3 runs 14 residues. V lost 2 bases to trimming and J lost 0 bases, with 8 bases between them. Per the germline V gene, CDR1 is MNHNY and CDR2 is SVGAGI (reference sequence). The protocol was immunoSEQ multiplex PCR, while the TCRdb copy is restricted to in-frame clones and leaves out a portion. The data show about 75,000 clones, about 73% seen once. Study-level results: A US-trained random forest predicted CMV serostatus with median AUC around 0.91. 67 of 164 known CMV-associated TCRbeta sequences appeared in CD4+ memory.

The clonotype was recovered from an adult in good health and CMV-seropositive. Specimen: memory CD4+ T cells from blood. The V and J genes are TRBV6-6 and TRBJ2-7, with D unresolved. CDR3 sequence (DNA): TGTGCCAGCAGTTACGATGGAAACTCCTACGAGCAGTACTTC. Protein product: CASSYDGNSYEQYF.